This record looks at one T cell receptor (beta chain) sequence and its context. The antigen is not known. This CDR3 has 15 amino acids. V was trimmed by 2 bases and J by 0 bases, leaving 10 bases between them. Germline loops: CDR1 SQVTM, CDR2 ANQGSEA. These data originate in a study of cytomegalovirus exposure and HLA in healthy donors. Across the study: The 650 to 850 first-cohort repertoires and the 120 or so validation repertoires shared the same platform, a later analysis reported. Study-wide results and limits: The study recorded more than 150 TCR beta chains that were cytomegalovirus-associated.

Repertoires were generated with immunoSEQ multiplex PCR, while TCRdb's copy carries only in-frame clones and drops some. In the table there are more than 80,000 clones, about 87% of which are singletons. The J gene is TRBJ2-2, the V gene TRBV29-1; maybe TRBD2 (6 bases). Sequenced sample: PBMCs. This sequence originates from a woman between 18 and 29 years old in good health and CMV-seropositive. For the CDR3, the DNA is TGCAGCGTTGAACTGCGGGAAACGAACACCGGGGAGCTGTTTTTT. The encoded protein is CSVELRETNTGELFF.